A single sample gave rise to the 23 T cell receptor beta chains below, sequenced in a study of blood T cell repertoires in COVID-19. Clones were read by immunoSEQ multiplex PCR, and TCRdb kept only the in-frame ones, dropping some. Of 300,000 to 400,000 clones listed, roughly 85% are singletons. Sequencing was carried out using PBMCs or T cells enriched from blood (not recorded which). The receptor set was obtained from a woman between 40 and 50 years old with acute COVID-19.

V is TRBV28 and J is TRBJ1-1; tentative D call: TRBD1 (5 bases). The germline V gene encodes CDR1 MDHEN and CDR2 SYDVKM. The CDR3 has 15 residues. Trimming took off 1 base at V and 8 bases at J, with 17 bases between the two ends. CDR3 sequence: CASSLYGGEAFEAFF. The CDR3, as DNA: TGTGCCAGCAGTTTATATGGAGGGGAGGCGTTCGAAGCTTTCTTT. Supplemented by reference TRBV28 and TRBJ1-1, the full variable domain reads DVKVTQSSRYLVKRTGEKVFLECVQDMDHENMFWYRQDPGLGLRLIYFSYDVKMKEKGDIPEGYSVSREKKERFSLILESASTNQTSMYLCASSLYGGEAFEAFFGQGTRLTVV.

V and J are TRBV5-4 and TRBJ2-1, with D tentatively TRBD1 (6 bases). CDR1 and CDR2 (germline): SGHNT, YYREEE (reference sequence). V was trimmed by 4 bases and J by 5 bases, leaving 10 bases between them. The CDR3 covers 13 residues. CDR3 in amino acids: CASSPTGNNEQFF. The CDR3 DNA is TGTGCCAGCAGCCCCACAGGGAACAATGAGCAGTTCTTC.

This clone has a single count. The rearrangement links TRBV18 to TRBJ1-1, with 12 positions matching TRBD1. The CDR3 has 15 residues. CDR1 is KGHSH, CDR2 LQKENI, per germline. V trimming: 3 bases; J trimming: 6 bases; junction bases outside the gene matches: 5. CDR3 sequence reads: CASSPGTGGDAEAFF. CDR3 bases: TGTGCCAGCTCACCGGGGACAGGGGGCGATGCTGAAGCTTTCTTT.

The rearrangement links TRBV7-2 to TRBJ2-5; 7 bases map to TRBD2. After removal of 1 base from V and 5 bases from J, the junction contained 10 bases not matched to a gene. The germline CDR1 and CDR2 sequences are SGHTA and FQGNSA. This CDR3 is built from 16 residues. The CDR3 DNA sequence: TGTGCCAGCAGCTTAGAAGGGAGGGGCCGGGGGGAGACCCAGTACTTC. Its protein is CASSLEGRGRGETQYF.

This chain links TRBV28 with TRBJ1-2, with 7 nucleotides matching TRBD1. Germline values: CDR1 MDHEN, CDR2 SYDVKM. The CDR3 totals 13 residues. V trimming: 3 bases; J trimming: 7 bases; junction bases outside the gene matches: 5. CDR3 bases: TGTGCCAGCAGTTTGGTAGGGGGCGGTGGCTACACCTTC. It is translated as CASSLVGGGGYTF.

This sequence joins TRBV4-2 and TRBJ1-4; TRBD1 matches 12 bases. Trimming cost V 4 bases and J 1 base; bases outside gene matches: 10. The CDR3 length is 19 residues. Germline V gene sequence: CDR1 LGHNA, CDR2 YNFKEQ. CDR3 region: CASSLRTGTGGGTNEKLFF. In DNA, the CDR3 is TGTGCCAGCAGCCTACGAACCGGGACAGGGGGCGGAACTAATGAAAAACTGTTTTTT.

The rearrangement links TRBV7-9 to TRBJ1-4; D gene uncertain. The germline V gene has CDR1 SEHNR and CDR2 FQNEAQ (reference sequence). The CDR3 is 14 amino acids. V lost 0 bases and J 6 bases, leaving 8 bases between the germline ends. CDR3 in DNA: TGTGCCAGCAGCTTAGCCGGTGGTGATGAAAAACTGTTTTTT. It is translated as CASSLAGGDEKLFF.

This clone was observed once. This chain connects TRBV15 to TRBJ2-2, with D possibly TRBD2 on 6 matching bases. CDR3 length: 15 residues. The V end lost 3 bases, the J end lost 0 bases, and 8 bases lay between the germline ends. CDR1 is LNHNV, CDR2 YYDKDF, per germline (reference sequence). In DNA form, the CDR3 reads TGTGCCACCAGCAGGGACTACACGAACACCGGGGAGCTGTTTTTT. This codes for CATSRDYTNTGELFF. Based on the CDR3 plus reference TRBV15 and TRBJ2-2, the full variable domain is DAMVIQNPRYQVTQFGKPVTLSCSQTLNHNVMYWYQQKSSQAPKLLFHYYDKDFNNEADTPDNFQSRRPNTSFCFLDIRSPGLGDTAMYLCATSRDYTNTGELFFGEGSRLTVL.

V and J are TRBV27 and TRBJ1-1, with 7 positions matching TRBD1. V was pared by 3 bases and J by 7 bases, with 2 bases of the junction left unmatched. The CDR3 covers 12 residues. CDR1 MNHEY and CDR2 SMNVEV come from the germline V gene (reference sequence). CDR3 residues: CASSFQGVEAFF. The CDR3 nucleotides read TGTGCCAGCAGTTTTCAGGGGGTTGAAGCTTTCTTT.

This chain uses TRBV12-3 or TRBV12-4 with TRBJ1-2; D call uncertain. The CDR3 length is 12 residues. Deletions cut 2 bases from V and 3 bases from J, with 4 bases between. CDR3 bases: TGTGCCAGCAGTTTACGGGACTATGGCTACACCTTC. The encoded protein is CASSLRDYGYTF.

J is TRBJ1-4 and V is TRBV4-3; D possibly corresponds to TRBD1 (6 bases). Germline V lookup: CDR1 LGHNA, CDR2 YSLEER. The CDR3 length is 16 residues. V was pared by 3 bases and J by 8 bases, with 19 bases between. In nucleotides, the CDR3 is TGCGCCAGCAGCCAGCTCGGCGGGGGGCTTGACGAAAAACTGTTTTTT. As protein: CASSQLGGGLDEKLFF.

The chain couples TRBV6-2 or TRBV6-3 to TRBJ1-6; the D is unclear. Germline values: CDR1 MNHEY, CDR2 SVGEGT. V lost 4 bases and J lost 8, with 12 bases in between. The CDR3 extends over 14 amino acids. For the CDR3, the DNA is TGTGCCAGCAGTTCCGAGGGTTCGTATTCACCCCTCCACTTT. It encodes CASSSEGSYSPLHF.

The chain joins TRBV2 to TRBJ2-1, with 9 bases aligning to TRBD2. Germline-derived CDR1 and CDR2 are SNHLY and FYNNEI. V was clipped by 5 bases and J by 9 bases; unmatched bases: 11. This CDR3 region has 15 residues. In nucleotides, the CDR3 is TGTGCCAGCAGTTCCTCTGCGGGGGGGCTCTTTGAGCAGTTCTTC. This gives the protein CASSSSAGGLFEQFF.

The chain joins TRBV19 to TRBJ2-2; possible D gene TRBD2, 9 bases. Trimming pared 6 bases from V and 5 bases from J, leaving 25 bases between. CDR1 and CDR2 (germline): LNHDA, SQIVND (reference sequence). The CDR3 contains 18 residues. DNA of the CDR3: TGTGCCAGTAGAAAGGACAGGGCGATAGCGGGAGCAACCGGGGAGCTGTTTTTT. It translates to CASRKDRAIAGATGELFF.

The chain is built from TRBV2 and TRBJ2-3; 7 nucleotides match TRBD1. CDR3 size: 14 residues. Trimming at V came to 8 bases and at J to 2 bases, leaving 7 bases not matched to a gene. Germline V gives CDR1 SNHLY, CDR2 FYNNEI. The CDR3 sequence: CASRFQGDTDTQYF. In DNA, the CDR3 is TGTGCCAGCCGTTTTCAGGGGGACACAGATACGCAGTATTTT.

The genes are TRBV27 and TRBJ2-1; TRBD2 agrees at 8 bases. The ends lost 5 bases at V and 9 bases at J; junction bases unmatched: 15. Germline lookup yields CDR1 MNHEY and CDR2 SMNVEV (reference sequence). The CDR3 consists of 16 residues. The CDR3 sequence is CASSPMAGGHYGEQFF. Written as DNA, the CDR3 is TGTGCCAGCAGTCCAATGGCGGGAGGTCATTATGGTGAGCAGTTCTTC.

The chain joins TRBV9 to TRBJ1-3, with a weak D call TRBD1 (6 bases). The CDR3 totals 14 residues. Trimming stripped 5 bases from V and 2 bases from J, with 11 bases between. The germline gives CDR1 SGDLS, CDR2 YYNGEE. CDR3 bases: TGTGCCAGCAGTTCAGGGGTGGCTGGAAACACCATATATTTT. Protein sequence: CASSSGVAGNTIYF.

The gene calls are TRBV21-1 and TRBJ2-7; the table's D call of TRBD2 was not tested on the DNA. TRBV21-1 constitutes a pseudogene. The CDR3 spans 15 residues. For the CDR3, the DNA is TGTGCCAGCACCGATAGACTAGCGGGCCTCTACGAGCAGTACTTC. Its translation: CASTDRLAGLYEQYF.

The V and J genes are TRBV9 and TRBJ1-1; the match to TRBD1 covers 8 bases. There are 20 residues in the CDR3. Germline V gives CDR1 SGDLS, CDR2 YYNGEE. V trimming: 0 bases; J trimming: 1 base; junction bases outside the gene matches: 17. The CDR3 here is CASSVGTGTPSRDPNTEAFF. CDR3 in DNA: TGTGCCAGCAGCGTAGGGACAGGGACCCCATCGCGGGACCCGAACACTGAAGCTTTCTTT.

The chain joins TRBV7-8 to TRBJ1-4; possible D gene TRBD1, 5 bases. V was shortened by 5 bases and J by 0 bases, with 13 bases between the two germline ends. The CDR3 is 16 amino acids. Germline V gene data show CDR1 as SGHVS and CDR2 as FQNEAQ. CDR3 nucleotide sequence: TGTGCCAGCAGCCGAGGGGCCCTTGCAACTAATGAAAAACTGTTTTTT. Translation: CASSRGALATNEKLFF.

V is TRBV7-8 and J is TRBJ1-2; 9 nucleotides align to TRBD1. This CDR3 spans 14 amino acids. Germline CDR1 and CDR2: SGHVS and FQNEAQ. Unmatched junction bases numbered 4, after V lost 3 bases and J lost 5 bases. The CDR3 here is CASSLGQGTYGYTF. The CDR3 coding sequence is TGTGCCAGCAGCTTGGGACAGGGCACATATGGCTACACCTTC.

The chain joins TRBV20-1 to TRBJ2-3; 9 nucleotides agree with TRBD2. With V trimmed by 3 bases and J by 2 bases, 9 bases remained unmatched. The CDR3 has 16 amino acids. Germline CDR1 is DFQATT and CDR2 is SNEGSKA (reference sequence). CDR3 nucleotides: TGCAGTGCTAGTCCCCCGAGCGGGAGGTACACAGATACGCAGTATTTT. This encodes CSASPPSGRYTDTQYF.

The gene calls are TRBV7-2 and TRBJ2-7; 9 bases are shared with TRBD2. The CDR3 has 15 amino acids. The J segment lost 6 bases and the V segment lost 4 bases, leaving 10 bases of the junction unmatched. CDR1 is SGHTA, CDR2 FQGNSA, per germline. CDR3 region: CASSSRARGGGEQYF. The CDR3 DNA reads as TGTGCCAGCAGCTCCCGCGCCCGCGGGGGGGGCGAGCAGTACTTC.